This TCR beta chain was obtained from a study of T cell changes during pregnancy in multiple sclerosis. The method was immunoSEQ multiplex PCR; TCRdb's version includes in-frame clones alone and lacks a portion of them. The data contain tens of thousands of clones, about 94% of them singletons. Germline assignment: CDR1 MNHEY and CDR2 SVGAGI. This CDR3 has 13 residues. Trimming cost V 3 bases and J 6 bases, with 11 bases left between them. The chain is built from TRBV6-5 and TRBJ1-2; D might be TRBD1 (6 bases). This receptor was obtained from a female donor in good health, enrolled as a control in a pregnancy study. The source material was peripheral blood, sampled in the first trimester of pregnancy. The CDR3 loop reads CASSYRQVNGYTF. The CDR3 DNA follows: TGTGCCAGCAGTTATAGACAGGTTAATGGCTACACCTTC.